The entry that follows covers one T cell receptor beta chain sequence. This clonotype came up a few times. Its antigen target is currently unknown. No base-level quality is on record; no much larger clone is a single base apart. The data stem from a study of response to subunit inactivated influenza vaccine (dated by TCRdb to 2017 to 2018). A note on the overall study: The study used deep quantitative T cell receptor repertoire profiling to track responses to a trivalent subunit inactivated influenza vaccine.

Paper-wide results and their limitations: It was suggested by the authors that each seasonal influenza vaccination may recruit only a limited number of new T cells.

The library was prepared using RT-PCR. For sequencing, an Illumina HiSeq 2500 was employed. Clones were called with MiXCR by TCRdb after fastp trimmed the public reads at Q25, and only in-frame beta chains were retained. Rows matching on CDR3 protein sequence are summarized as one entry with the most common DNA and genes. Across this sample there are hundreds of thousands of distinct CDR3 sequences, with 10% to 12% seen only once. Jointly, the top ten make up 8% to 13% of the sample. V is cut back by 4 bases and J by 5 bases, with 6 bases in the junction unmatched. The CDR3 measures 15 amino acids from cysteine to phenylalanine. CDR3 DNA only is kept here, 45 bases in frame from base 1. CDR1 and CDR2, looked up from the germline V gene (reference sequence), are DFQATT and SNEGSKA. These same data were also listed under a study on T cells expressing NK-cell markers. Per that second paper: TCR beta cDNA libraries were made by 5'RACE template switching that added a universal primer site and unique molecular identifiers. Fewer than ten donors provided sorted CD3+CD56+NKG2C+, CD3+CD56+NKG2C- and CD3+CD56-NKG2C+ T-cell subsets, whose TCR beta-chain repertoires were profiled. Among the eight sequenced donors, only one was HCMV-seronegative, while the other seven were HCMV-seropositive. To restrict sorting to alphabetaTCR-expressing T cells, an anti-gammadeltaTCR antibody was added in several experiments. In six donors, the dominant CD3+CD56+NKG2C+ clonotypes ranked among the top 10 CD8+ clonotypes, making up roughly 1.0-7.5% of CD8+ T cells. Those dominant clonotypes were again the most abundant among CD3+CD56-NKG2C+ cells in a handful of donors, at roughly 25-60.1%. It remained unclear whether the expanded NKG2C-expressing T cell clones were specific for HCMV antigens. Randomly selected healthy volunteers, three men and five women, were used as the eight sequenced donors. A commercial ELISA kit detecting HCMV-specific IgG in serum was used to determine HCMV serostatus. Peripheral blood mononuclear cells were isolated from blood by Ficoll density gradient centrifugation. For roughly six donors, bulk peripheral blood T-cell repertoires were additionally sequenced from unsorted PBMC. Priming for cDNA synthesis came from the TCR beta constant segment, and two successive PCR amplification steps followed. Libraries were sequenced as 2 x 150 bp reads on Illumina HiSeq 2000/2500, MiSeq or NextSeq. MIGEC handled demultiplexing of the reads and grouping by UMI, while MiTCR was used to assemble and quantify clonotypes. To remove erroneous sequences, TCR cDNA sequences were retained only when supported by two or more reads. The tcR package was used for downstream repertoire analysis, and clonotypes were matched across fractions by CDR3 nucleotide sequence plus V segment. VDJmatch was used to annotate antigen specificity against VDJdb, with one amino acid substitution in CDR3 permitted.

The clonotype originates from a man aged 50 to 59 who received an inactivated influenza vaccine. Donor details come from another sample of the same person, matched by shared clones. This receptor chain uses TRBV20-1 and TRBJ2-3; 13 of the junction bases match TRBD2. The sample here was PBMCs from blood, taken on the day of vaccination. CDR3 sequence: CSAIGTSGVGDTQYF. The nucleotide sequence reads TGCAGTGCTATTGGGACTAGCGGGGTGGGAGATACGCAGTATTTT.